This T cell receptor beta chain was captured by sequencing in a study of somatic mutations in cytotoxic T cells in rheumatoid arthritis. At the level of the study: Some V beta antibody-stained T-cell populations were flow-sorted at nearly 100% purity, including V beta1+ cells sequenced for TCRB.

Data came from immunoSEQ multiplex PCR; TCRdb stores just in-frame clones and leaves some out. The sample has 12,000 to 15,000 clones; about 90% are singletons. After CD4+ and CD8+ cells were isolated by positive magnetic bead selection, their purity was checked by flow cytometry. The V end was cut by 3 bases, the J end by 6 bases, with 16 bases between. CDR3 length: 14 amino acids. Germline-derived CDR1 and CDR2 are SGHRS and YFSETQ. The clonotype comes from a man between 65 and 79 years old with rheumatoid arthritis. The specimen was CD4+ T cells sorted from blood. The chain is built from TRBV5-1 and TRBJ2-7; D is perhaps TRBD1 (6 bases). DNA of the CDR3: TGCGCCAGCAGCTCGCTTACAGGGAATGGCGAGCAGTACTTC. This encodes CASSSLTGNGEQYF. Drawing the rest from reference TRBV5-1 and TRBJ2-7, the complete variable domain is KAGVTQTPRYLIKTRGQQVTLSCSPISGHRSVSWYQQTPGQGLQFLFEYFSETQRNKGNFPGRFSGRQFSNSRSEMNVSTLELGDSALYLCASSSLTGNGEQYFGPGTRLTVT.